One sample yielded the 5 T cell receptor beta chains listed below, sequenced in a study of post-analysis software for immune sequencing data. The study, taken as a whole, reports: TRBV5-6, TRBV5-1 and TRBV20-1 belonged to a set of about five TRBV segments that were more frequent in patients than controls.

The TCR beta cDNA libraries contained unique molecular identifiers. Using its own MiXCR run on the PCR reads, TCRdb lists one record per CDR3 protein. The sample has about 560,000 distinct CDR3 sequences; about 44% are singletons. For these receptors, no antigen is known. Sample: blood. Receptor source: a girl aged 10 to 17 with multiple sclerosis.

This sequence joins TRBV5-1 and TRBJ2-4; TRBD1 agrees at 9 bases. With the DNA end fitting TRBJ2-7 better, the J assignment may be wrong. This CDR3 region has 15 residues. Germline CDR1 reads SGHRS; CDR2 reads YFSETQ. In nucleotides, the CDR3 is TGCGCCAGCAGCCCCAGCCCGGGACAGGGCAACGAGCAGTACTTC. Encoded protein: CASSPSPGQGNEQYF.

J is TRBJ2-7 and V is TRBV10-3; a possible D gene is TRBD1 (6 bases). With 6 bases removed from V and 7 bases from J, the gap between germline ends came to 19 bases. The germline gives CDR1 ENHRY, CDR2 SYGVKD. The CDR3 runs to 14 residues. The CDR3 nucleotides are TGTGCCATCAGCCTTCCCCGGGACACAGGAGAGCAGTACTTC. Translating it yields CAISLPRDTGEQYF.

As to this clonotype: The junction does not match germline at one end; this may be a read error. This chain joins TRBV7-6 and TRBJ1-2; D not certain. The CDR3 sequence is 16 residues long. The germline V gene has CDR1 SGHVS and CDR2 FNYEAQ. CDR3 sequence: CAGSGGPSMRDYGYTF. Here the CDR3 DNA reads TGTGCCGGCAGCGGAGGCCCCAGCATGCGGGACTATGGCTACACCTTC.

The V call is TRBV5-1, the J call TRBJ2-7; 7 positions match TRBD2. From germline, CDR1 is SGHRS and CDR2 YFSETQ. Germline trimming cut 1 base from V and 4 bases from J; bases unmatched to any gene: 8. There are 15 residues in the CDR3. The CDR3 region is CASSLMGRVSYEQYF. The CDR3 coding sequence is TGCGCCAGCAGCTTGATGGGGAGGGTGTCGTACGAGCAGTACTTC.

The chain has TRBV29-1 and TRBJ2-5; D remains ambiguous. Germline assignment: CDR1 SQVTM and CDR2 ANQGSEA. The CDR3 runs 12 residues. V lost 4 bases and J lost 1, with 7 bases in between. The chain's CDR3 is CSVVRLQETQYF. The DNA for the CDR3 is TGCAGCGTTGTCCGTCTCCAAGAGACCCAGTACTTC.